This TCR beta chain was identified in a study of OX40 agonist ivuxolimab in advanced cancers. Libraries were prepared by immunoSEQ multiplex PCR; TCRdb keeps only in-frame clonotypes and omits some of them. The sample records about 16,000 clones, roughly 86% being singletons. This clone was detected only a few times. Trimming took 5 bases from V and 5 from J, leaving 12 bases between them. The CDR3 is 13 residues long. The germline V gene has CDR1 SGHTA and CDR2 FQGNSA. Autoimmune disease history or systemic immunosuppression led to patients being barred. The specimen was CD4+ or CD8+ T cells sorted from blood, collected in a trial of the OX40 agonist ivuxolimab. V is TRBV7-2 and J is TRBJ2-5; D may be TRBD1 or TRBD2 (5 bases each). The sequence came from an adult with an advanced solid tumor such as melanoma, head and neck, liver or kidney cancer. The CDR3 protein is CASSIRGTETQYF. The CDR3 nucleotides read TGTGCCAGCAGCATAAGAGGGACGGAGACCCAGTACTTC.